This T cell receptor (beta chain) came from a study of shared clonotypes between healthy human individuals. Study-wide results and limits: The researchers took only blood, and tissue repertoires probably look different.

About this clone: The antigen is not known. Other nucleotide sequences from this sample produce the same CDR3.

CDR3 length: 14 residues. V was pared by 5 bases and J by 3 bases, with 7 bases of the junction left unmatched. Germline V gene data show CDR1 as LNHDA and CDR2 as SQIVND (reference sequence). Within Nashville, Tennessee resided all donors, each a Caucasian adult. Assay used: immunoSEQ multiplex PCR; TCRdb lists only in-frame clones, some missing. The sample records hundreds of thousands of clones, less than 80% being singletons. The chain links TRBV19 to TRBJ2-7; TRBD1 agrees at 7 bases. This TCR came from a woman younger than 45 in good health. The sequenced sample consisted of memory CD4+ T cells sorted from blood. Subset: CD45RA-negative fraction. The CDR3 protein is CASSLRQGYYEQYF. The CDR3 nucleotides are TGTGCCAGTAGTCTAAGACAGGGTTACTACGAGCAGTACTTC.